This TCR beta chain stems from a study of blood T cell repertoires in COVID-19. The ends were cut back, 3 bases at V and 5 bases at J, with 8 bases in the middle. The CDR3 is 13 amino acids. Clinical history reported by participants formed the basis on which cohorts were assigned. Sequencing was performed with immunoSEQ multiplex PCR; in TCRdb, only in-frame clones are kept and a portion is missing. The data contain some 270,000 clones, approximately 84% of them seen just once; the ten biggest clones take up roughly 3.1%. Material for sequencing was PBMCs or T cells enriched from blood (not recorded which). The clonotype was recovered from a man over 45 who had recovered from COVID-19. The V gene is TRBV12-3 or TRBV12-4, the J gene TRBJ1-5; D gene unclear. CDR3 in DNA: TGTGCCAGCAGTTTTAGAGTTGATCAGCCCCAGCATTTT. It is translated as CASSFRVDQPQHF.